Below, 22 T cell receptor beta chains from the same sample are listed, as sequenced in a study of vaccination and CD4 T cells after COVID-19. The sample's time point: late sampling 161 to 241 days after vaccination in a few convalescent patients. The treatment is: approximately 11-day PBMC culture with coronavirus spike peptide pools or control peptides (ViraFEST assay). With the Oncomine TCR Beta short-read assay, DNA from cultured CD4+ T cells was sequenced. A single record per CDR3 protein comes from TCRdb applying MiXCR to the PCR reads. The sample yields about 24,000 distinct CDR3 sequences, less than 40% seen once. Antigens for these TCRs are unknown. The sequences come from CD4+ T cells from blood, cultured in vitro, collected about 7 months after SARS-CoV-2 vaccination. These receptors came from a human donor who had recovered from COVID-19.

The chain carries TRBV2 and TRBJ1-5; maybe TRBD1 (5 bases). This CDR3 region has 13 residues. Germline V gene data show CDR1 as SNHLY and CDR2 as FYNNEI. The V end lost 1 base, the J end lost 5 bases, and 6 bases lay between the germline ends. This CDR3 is CASSEEGHQPQHF. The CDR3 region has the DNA TGTGCCAGCAGTGAAGAGGGACATCAGCCCCAGCATTTT.

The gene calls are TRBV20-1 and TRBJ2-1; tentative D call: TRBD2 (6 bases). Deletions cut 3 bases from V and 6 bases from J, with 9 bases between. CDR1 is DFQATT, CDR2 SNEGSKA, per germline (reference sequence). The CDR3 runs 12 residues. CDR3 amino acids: CSASPSANEQFF. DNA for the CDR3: TGCAGTGCTAGCCCTAGCGCCAATGAGCAGTTCTTC.

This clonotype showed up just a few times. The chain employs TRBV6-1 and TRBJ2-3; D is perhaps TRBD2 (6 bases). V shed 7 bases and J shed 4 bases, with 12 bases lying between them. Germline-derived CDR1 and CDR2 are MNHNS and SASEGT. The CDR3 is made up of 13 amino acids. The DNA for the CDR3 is TGTGCCAGCACGAGCGGGTTCTCAGATACGCAGTATTTT. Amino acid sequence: CASTSGFSDTQYF.

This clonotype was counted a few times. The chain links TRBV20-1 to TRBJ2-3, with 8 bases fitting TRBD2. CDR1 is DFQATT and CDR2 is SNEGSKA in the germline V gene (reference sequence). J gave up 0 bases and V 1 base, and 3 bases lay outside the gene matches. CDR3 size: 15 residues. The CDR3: CSARGSGTSTDTQYF. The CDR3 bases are TGCAGTGCTAGAGGTAGCGGGACTAGCACAGATACGCAGTATTTT.

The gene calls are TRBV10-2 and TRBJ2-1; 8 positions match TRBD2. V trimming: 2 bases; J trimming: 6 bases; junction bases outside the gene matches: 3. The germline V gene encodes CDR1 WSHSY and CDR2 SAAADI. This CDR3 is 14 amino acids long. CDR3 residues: CASSEGLAGNEQFF. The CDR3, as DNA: TGCGCCAGCAGTGAGGGACTAGCCGGCAATGAGCAGTTCTTC.

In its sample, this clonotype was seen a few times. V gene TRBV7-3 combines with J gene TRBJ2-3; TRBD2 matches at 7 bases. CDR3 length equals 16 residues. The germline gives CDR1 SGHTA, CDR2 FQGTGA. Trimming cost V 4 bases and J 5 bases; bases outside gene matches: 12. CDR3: CASSSRGRERGDTQYF. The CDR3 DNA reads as TGTGCCAGCAGCTCAAGAGGGAGGGAGCGAGGAGATACGCAGTATTTT.

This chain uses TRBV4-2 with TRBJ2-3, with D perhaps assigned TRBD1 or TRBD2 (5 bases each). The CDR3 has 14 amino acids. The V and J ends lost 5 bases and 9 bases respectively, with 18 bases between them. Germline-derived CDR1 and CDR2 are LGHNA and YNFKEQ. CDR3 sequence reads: CASSMGSRGDTQYF. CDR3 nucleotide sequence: TGTGCCAGCAGCATGGGTTCGAGGGGAGACACGCAGTATTTT.

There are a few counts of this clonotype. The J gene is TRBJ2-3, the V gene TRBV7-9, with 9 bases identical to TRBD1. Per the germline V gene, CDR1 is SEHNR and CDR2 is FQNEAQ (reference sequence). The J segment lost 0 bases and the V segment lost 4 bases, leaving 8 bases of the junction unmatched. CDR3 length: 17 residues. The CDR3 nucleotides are TGTGCCAGCAGCTCCCTCCGGGACAGGGTTAGCACAGATACGCAGTATTTT. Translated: CASSSLRDRVSTDTQYF.

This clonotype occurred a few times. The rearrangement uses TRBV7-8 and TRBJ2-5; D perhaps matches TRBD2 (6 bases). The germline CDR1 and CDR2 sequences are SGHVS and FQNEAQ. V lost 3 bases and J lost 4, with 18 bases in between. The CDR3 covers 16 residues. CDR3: CASSLRTAFGGETQYF. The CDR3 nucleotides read TGTGCCAGCAGCTTGAGGACGGCTTTCGGGGGAGAGACCCAGTACTTC.

CDR3 amino acids: CASSYRTYNSPLHF. The CDR3 DNA reads as TGTGCCAGCAGTTACCGGACCTATAATTCACCCCTCCACTTT. The chain is built from TRBV6-5 and TRBJ1-6; D uncertain. Germline V gene sequence: CDR1 MNHEY, CDR2 SVGAGI. The CDR3 contains 14 residues. Trimming shortened V by 2 bases and J by 2 bases, and 4 bases separated the two germline ends.

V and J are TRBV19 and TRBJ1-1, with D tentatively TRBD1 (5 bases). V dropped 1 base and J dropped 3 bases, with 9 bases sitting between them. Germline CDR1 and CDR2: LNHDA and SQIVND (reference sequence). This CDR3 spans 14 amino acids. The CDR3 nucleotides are TGTGCCAGTAGTATAGGGCAGGGTGACACTGAAGCTTTCTTT. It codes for CASSIGQGDTEAFF.

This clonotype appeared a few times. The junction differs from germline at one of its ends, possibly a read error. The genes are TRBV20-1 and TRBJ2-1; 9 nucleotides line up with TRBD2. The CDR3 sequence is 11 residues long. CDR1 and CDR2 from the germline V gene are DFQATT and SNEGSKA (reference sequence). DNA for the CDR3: TGCAGTGCTAGAGATACTAGCGGGTCCTCCTTC. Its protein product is CSARDTSGSSF.

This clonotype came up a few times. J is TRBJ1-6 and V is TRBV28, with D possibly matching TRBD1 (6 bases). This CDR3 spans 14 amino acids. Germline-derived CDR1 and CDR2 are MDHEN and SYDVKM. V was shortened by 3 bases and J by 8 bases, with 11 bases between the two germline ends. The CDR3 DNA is TGTGCCAGCAGTTTTGTCAGGGGTTATTCACCCCTCCACTTT. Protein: CASSFVRGYSPLHF.

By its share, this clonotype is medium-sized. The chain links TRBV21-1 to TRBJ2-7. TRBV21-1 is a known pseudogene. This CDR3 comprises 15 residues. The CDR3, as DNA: TGTGCCAGCAGCAAAGCCCTCTACCACTCCTACGAGCAGTACTTC. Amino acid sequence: CASSKALYHSYEQYF.

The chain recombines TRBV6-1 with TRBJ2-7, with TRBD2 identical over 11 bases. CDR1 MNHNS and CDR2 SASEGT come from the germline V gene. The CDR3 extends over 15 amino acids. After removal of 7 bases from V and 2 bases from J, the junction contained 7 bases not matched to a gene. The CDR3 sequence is CASNALAGGPYEQYF. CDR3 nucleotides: TGTGCCAGCAATGCTCTAGCGGGAGGTCCCTACGAGCAGTACTTC.

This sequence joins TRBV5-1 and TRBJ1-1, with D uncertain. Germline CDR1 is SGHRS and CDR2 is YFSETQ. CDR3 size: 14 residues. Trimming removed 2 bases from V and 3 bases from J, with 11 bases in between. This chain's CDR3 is CASSFDPRDTEAFF. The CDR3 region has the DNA TGCGCCAGCAGCTTTGACCCTCGGGACACTGAAGCTTTCTTT.

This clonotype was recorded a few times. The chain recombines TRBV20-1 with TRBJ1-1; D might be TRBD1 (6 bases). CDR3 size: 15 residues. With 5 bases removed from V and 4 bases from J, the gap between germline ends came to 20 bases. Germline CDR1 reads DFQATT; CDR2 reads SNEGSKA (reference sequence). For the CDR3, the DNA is TGCAGTGCTGTCACTACAGGGTTCGGAGGCACTGAAGCTTTCTTT. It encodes CSAVTTGFGGTEAFF.

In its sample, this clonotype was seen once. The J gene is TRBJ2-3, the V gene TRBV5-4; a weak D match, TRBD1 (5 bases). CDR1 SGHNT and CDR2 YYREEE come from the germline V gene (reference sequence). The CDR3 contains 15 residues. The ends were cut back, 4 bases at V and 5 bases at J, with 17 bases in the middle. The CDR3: CASSPIQGGLDTQYF. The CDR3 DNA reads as TGTGCCAGCAGCCCAATTCAGGGTGGGTTAGATACGCAGTATTTT.

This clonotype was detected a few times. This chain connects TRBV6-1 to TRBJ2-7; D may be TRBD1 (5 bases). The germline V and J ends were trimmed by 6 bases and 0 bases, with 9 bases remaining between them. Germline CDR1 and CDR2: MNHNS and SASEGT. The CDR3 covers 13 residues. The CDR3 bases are TGTGCCAGCAGGACAGTAATCTCCTACGAGCAGTACTTC. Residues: CASRTVISYEQYF.

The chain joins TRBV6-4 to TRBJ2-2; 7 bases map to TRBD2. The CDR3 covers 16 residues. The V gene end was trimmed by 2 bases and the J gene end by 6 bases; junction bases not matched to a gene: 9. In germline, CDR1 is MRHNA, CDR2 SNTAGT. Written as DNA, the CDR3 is TGTGCCAGCAGTGACACCCCAAGCGGGGACCCCGGGGAGCTGTTTTTT. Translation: CASSDTPSGDPGELFF.

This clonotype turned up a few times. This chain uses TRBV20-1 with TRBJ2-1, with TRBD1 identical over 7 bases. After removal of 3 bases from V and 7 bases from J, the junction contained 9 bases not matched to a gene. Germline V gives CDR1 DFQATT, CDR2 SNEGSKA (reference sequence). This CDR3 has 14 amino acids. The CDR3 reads CSARARGYVNEQFF. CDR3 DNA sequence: TGCAGTGCTAGGGCCAGGGGGTATGTGAATGAGCAGTTCTTC.

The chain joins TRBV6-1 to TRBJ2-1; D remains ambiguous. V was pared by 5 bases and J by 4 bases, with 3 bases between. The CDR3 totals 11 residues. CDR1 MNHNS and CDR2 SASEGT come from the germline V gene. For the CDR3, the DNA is TGTGCCAGCAGTAGATACAATGAGCAGTTCTTC. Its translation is CASSRYNEQFF.